This T cell receptor beta chain stems from a study of blood T cell repertoires in COVID-19. Study-wide context: The analysed material was cDNA or gDNA that came from T cells, B-cell-depleted T cells, or PBMCs.

Authors' analysis steps: Using reference gene primer amplification, nucleated cell counts were estimated. This table comes from immunoSEQ multiplex PCR, and its TCRdb copy is limited to in-frame clones, with some not included. V, J and clone size reflect that table, while D and trimming were determined from the DNA. The repertoire has 290,000 or so clones, 85% to 90% of them found once; the top ten carry about 4.5%. CDR3 length equals 10 residues. The germline CDR1 and CDR2 sequences are MDHEN and SYDVKM. Trimming removed 8 bases from V and 13 bases from J; junction bases left unmatched: 5. The sample comprised PBMCs or T cells enriched from blood (not recorded which). This chain uses TRBV28 with TRBJ2-4; 7 bases are a match to TRBD2. This TCR was recovered from a woman under 30 with acute COVID-19. The CDR3 coding sequence is TGTGCCAGCCTGGGGGGGAAGCAGTACTTC. Translating it yields CASLGGKQYF.